This entry describes one T cell receptor (beta chain). 60 Vbeta and 13 Jbeta primers were used in PCR. TCRdb's copy holds only in-frame clones and misses some; the assay was immunoSEQ multiplex PCR. The sample shows 96,000 or so clones, about 70% of them seen only once. This entry belongs to a study of cytomegalovirus exposure and HLA in healthy donors. This CDR3 has 15 residues. The germline gives CDR1 MDHEN, CDR2 SYDVKM. V was cut by 2 bases and J by 3 bases, with 10 bases left in between. This clonotype was obtained from a woman aged 70-85 years in good health and CMV-seropositive. The source material was PBMCs. The chain uses TRBV28 and TRBJ2-2; tentatively, D is TRBD1 (6 bases). The CDR3, as DNA: TGTGCCAGCAGTTTAGCCGGACAGTACACCGGGGAGCTGTTTTTT. Its translation is CASSLAGQYTGELFF.